The text below deals with one T cell receptor beta chain. This clonotype was observed a single time. Its recognized antigen is unknown. Base-call qualities are not available, and no considerably larger clone is one nucleotide away. One read yields weak evidence. This sample is part of a study of T-cell reconstitution after alpha-beta-depleted transplantation in children (dated by TCRdb to 2016 to 2017). Regarding the study in general: Using TCR repertoire profiling, the study quantitatively followed how T-cell immune reconstitution unfolded in children after TCRalphabeta/CD19-depleted allogeneic hematopoietic cell transplantation. Results and caveats for the whole study, not just this receptor: Hyperexpanded clone frequencies declined over subsequent months; after one year, T-cell counts and TCRbeta diversity were mostly attributed to newly produced T cells. Apparently early alphabetaT-cell count recovery about two months after transplant reportedly relied on only several hundred rapidly expanded clones derived from non-depleted graft cells. In some patients, the high TCRbeta diversity seen at day 60 was put down to recipient T cells and intrathymic progenitors that had survived conditioning.

The library relied on PCR. TCRdb names Illumina HiSeq 2500 as the instrument used. Molecular barcoding was employed in the preparation of TCR libraries, with unique molecular identifiers being used to normalize TCRbeta repertoire quantification. The public reads were run again by TCRdb, first through fastp at Q25 and then through MiXCR, and only productive beta chains were kept. Rows with one shared CDR3 protein collapse into an entry with the most common genes and DNA. The sample has approximately 630,000 distinct CDR3 sequences on record, about 12% of them singletons. The top ten hold 0.79% of the sample. The intended sense of this specimen's treatment or condition label: allogeneic hematopoietic cell transplantation with graft depleted of TCRalphabeta T cells and CD19 B cells. The children who served as transplant recipients had been given grafts of TCRalphabeta/CD19-depleted allogeneic hematopoietic cells.

Trimming costs V 4 bases and J 1 base, and their ends lie 10 bases apart. Reading the germline V gene gives CDR1 SGHAT and CDR2 FQNNGV. The CDR3 covers 15 residues, taking in both the cysteine and the phenylalanine. Only the CDR3 part of the read is kept: 45 bases, read in frame from the first base. Rearrangement joined TRBV11-2 to TRBJ2-2; a tentative D match to TRBD1 spans 6 bases. The sequencing used PBMCs, collected before TCRalphabeta/CD19-depleted stem cell transplant. This receptor was identified in a girl under 10 years old with congenital amegakaryocytic thrombocytopenia, due to receive a stem cell transplant. The CDR3 has the sequence CASSSKGQNTGELFF. The nucleotides are TGTGCCAGCAGCTCAAAGGGACAGAACACCGGGGAGCTGTTTTTT.